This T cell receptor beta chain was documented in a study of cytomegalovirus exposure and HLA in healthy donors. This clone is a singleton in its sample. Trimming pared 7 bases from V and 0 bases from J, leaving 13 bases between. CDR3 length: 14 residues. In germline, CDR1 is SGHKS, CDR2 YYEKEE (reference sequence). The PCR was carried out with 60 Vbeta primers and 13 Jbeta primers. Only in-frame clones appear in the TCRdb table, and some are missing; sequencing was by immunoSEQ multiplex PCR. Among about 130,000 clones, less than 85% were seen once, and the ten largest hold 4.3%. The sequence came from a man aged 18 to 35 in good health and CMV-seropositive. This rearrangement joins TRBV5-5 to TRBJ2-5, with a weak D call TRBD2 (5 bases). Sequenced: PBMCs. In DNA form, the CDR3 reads TGTGCCAGCGACGCTACCGGGAACCAAGAGACCCAGTACTTC. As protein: CASDATGNQETQYF.